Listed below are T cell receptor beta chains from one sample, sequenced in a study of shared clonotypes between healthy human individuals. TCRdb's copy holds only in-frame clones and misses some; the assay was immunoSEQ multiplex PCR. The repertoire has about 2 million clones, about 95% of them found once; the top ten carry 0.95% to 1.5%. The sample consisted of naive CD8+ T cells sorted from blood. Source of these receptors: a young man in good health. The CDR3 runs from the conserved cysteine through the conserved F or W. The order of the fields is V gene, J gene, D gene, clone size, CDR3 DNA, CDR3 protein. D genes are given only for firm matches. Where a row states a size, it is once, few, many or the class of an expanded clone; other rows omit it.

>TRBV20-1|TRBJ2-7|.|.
TGCAGTGCCCAGCTCGTAGACGAGCAGTACTTC
CSAQLVDEQYF
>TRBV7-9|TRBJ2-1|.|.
TGTGCCAGCAGCTTAGCGGGAGACAATGAGCAGTTCTTC
CASSLAGDNEQFF
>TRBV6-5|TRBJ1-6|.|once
TGTGCCAGCAATCCGACAGTTAATTCACCCCTCCACTTT
CASNPTVNSPLHF
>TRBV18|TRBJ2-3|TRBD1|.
TGTGCCAGCTCACGAACAGGGGGCACAGATACGCAGTATTTT
CASSRTGGTDTQYF
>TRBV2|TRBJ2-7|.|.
TGTGCCAGCGGGGACGGGCTCTACGAGCAGTACTTC
CASGDGLYEQYF
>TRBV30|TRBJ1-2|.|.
TGTGCCTGGGGTCCGCCCCAGGGCTGGTATGGCTACACCTTC
CAWGPPQGWYGYTF
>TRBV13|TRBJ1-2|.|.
TGTGCCAGCAGCTGGGATGAAACCCTCGATGGCTACACCTTC
CASSWDETLDGYTF
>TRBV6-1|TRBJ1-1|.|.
TGTGCCAGCAGTGATACAGGGACCACTGAAGCTTTCTTT
CASSDTGTTEAFF
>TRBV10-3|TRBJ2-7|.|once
TGTGCCATCAGTGAGTCTCCGGCAGGGGTTTCCTACGAGCAGTACTTC
CAISESPAGVSYEQYF
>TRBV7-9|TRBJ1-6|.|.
TGTGCCAGCAAGACGACAGAATCCAATTCACCCCTCCACTTT
CASKTTESNSPLHF
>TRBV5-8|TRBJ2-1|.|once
TGTGCCAGCAGCCCCGGGGGCGGCAATGAGCAGTTCTTC
CASSPGGGNEQFF
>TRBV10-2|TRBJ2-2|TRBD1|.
TGCGCCAGCAGAGAAACAGGGGGTACCGGGGAGCTGTTTTTT
CASRETGGTGELFF
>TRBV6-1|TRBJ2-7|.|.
TGTGCCAGCAGTGAAGGCCTCGGGACAACCTACGAGCAGTACTTC
CASSEGLGTTYEQYF
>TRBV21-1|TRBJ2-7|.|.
TGTGCCAGCAGCCAGGGACAGGGTCATGACTACGAGCAGTACTTC
CASSQGQGHDYEQYF
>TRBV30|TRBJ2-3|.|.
TGTGCCTGGGGACTTAGCGGAAACACAGATACGCAGTATTTT
CAWGLSGNTDTQYF
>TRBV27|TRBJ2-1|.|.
TGTGCCAGCAGTTTACGAGGGGAGCAGTTCTTC
CASSLRGEQFF
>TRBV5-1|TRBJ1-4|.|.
TGCGCCAGCAGCTTGATGGGGAGAGAGTTTCCTGAAAAACTGTTTTTT
CASSLMGREFPEKLFF
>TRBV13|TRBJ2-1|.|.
TGTGCCAGCAGCCTCTATACAGCAACCATAAACAATGAGCAGTTCTTC
CASSLYTATINNEQFF
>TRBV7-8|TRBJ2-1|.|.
TGTGCCAGCGGACCAACGGCCAATGAGCAGTTCTTC
CASGPTANEQFF
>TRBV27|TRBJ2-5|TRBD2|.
TGTGCCAGCAGTTTATTAGCGGGTCAAGAGACCCAGTACTTC
CASSLLAGQETQYF
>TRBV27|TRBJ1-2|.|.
TGTGCCAGCAGTTTATTCCCCGGGGACGGCGATGGCTACACCTTC
CASSLFPGDGDGYTF
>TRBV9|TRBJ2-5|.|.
TGTGCCAGCAGCGTAGATACAGCCCAAGAGACCCAGTACTTC
CASSVDTAQETQYF
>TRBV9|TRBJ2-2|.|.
TGTGCCAGCAGCGCACCTGGAGGGCCGGACGGGGAGCTGTTTTTT
CASSAPGGPDGELFF
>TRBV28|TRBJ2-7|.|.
TGTGCCAGCAGGCACAACAGGGACCGGGACGGCGAGCAGTACTTC
CASRHNRDRDGEQYF
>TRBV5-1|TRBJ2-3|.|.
TGCGCCAGCAGCCCGGGACTTCCCCGGGGCACAGATACGCAGTATTTT
CASSPGLPRGTDTQYF
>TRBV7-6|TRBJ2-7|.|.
TGTGCCAGCAGCTTAGCGCTGGCTTCCGAGCAGTACTTC
CASSLALASEQYF
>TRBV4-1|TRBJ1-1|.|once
TGCGCCAGCAGCCAAGATTCGTTCACAGGGAGCACCAAAGCTTTCTTT
CASSQDSFTGSTKAFF
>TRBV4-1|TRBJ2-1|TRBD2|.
TGCGCCAGCAGCCAAGATTCGGCGGGGGGGCTCAATGAGCAGTTCTTC
CASSQDSAGGLNEQFF
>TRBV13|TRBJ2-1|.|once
TGTGCCAGCAGCTTATGGGACTCCAATGAGCAGTTCTTC
CASSLWDSNEQFF
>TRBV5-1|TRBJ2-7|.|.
TGCGCCAGCAGCACAGGGCCCTCCTACGAGCAGTACTTC
CASSTGPSYEQYF
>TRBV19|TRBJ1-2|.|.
TGTGCCAGTAGTGCAAACTCCGGGACCGTCTATGGCTACACCTTC
CASSANSGTVYGYTF
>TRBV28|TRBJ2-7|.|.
TGTGCCAGCAGTCCTTGGGGGACCTACGAGCAGTACTTC
CASSPWGTYEQYF